The present entry profiles one T cell receptor beta chain with its context. The target antigen is unknown. TCRdb re-derived calls from the 5' RACE reads in MiXCR, one entry per CDR3 protein. The sample consists of about 500,000 distinct CDR3 sequences, around 21% of them appearing once. This entry comes from a study of T-cell memory formation after mild COVID-19. The wider study: Most TCR clusters belonged to a single donor. Study observations and caveats: Mostly located in CM and EM were contracting CD4+ clones, with contracting CD8+ clones located in EMRA. Clones that contracted from day 15 to 85 were balanced CD4/CD8, while later expanders leaned CD4+.

Trimming cost V 0 bases and J 0 bases, with 11 bases left between them. The CDR3 length is 16 residues. CDR1 is MNHEY and CDR2 is SVGAGI in the germline V gene. The receptor's source is an adult woman who had mild COVID-19 (a few samples of this study predate the infection). Cell type and time point are not known. The chain employs TRBV6-5 and TRBJ1-1; the D is unclear. Material: PBMCs or a T cell subset sorted from them (not recorded which). The chain's CDR3 is CASSYSHQGLNTEAFF. The CDR3 nucleotides read TGTGCCAGCAGTTACTCGCACCAAGGGTTGAACACTGAAGCTTTCTTT.